These 13 T cell receptor beta chains originate from one sample sequenced in a study of T cells in Graves' hyperthyroidism and ophthalmopathy. Amplified TCR beta CDR3 regions derived from RNA transcripts. Initially, a first-round RT-PCR of the TCR CDR3 employed the HTBI primer set. TCRdb called the multiplex PCR reads again in MiXCR, with one record for every CDR3 protein. The sample includes approximately 590,000 distinct CDR3 sequences, approximately 14% of them seen just once. Sequencing used blood. These receptors were taken from a young woman with Graves' hyperthyroidism.

This clonotype was observed many times. The chain uses TRBV5-1 and TRBJ2-3; TRBD2 matches at 7 bases. The germline V gene encodes CDR1 SGHRS and CDR2 YFSETQ. The J segment lost 3 bases and the V segment lost 4 bases, leaving 8 bases of the junction unmatched. This CDR3 has 15 amino acids. CDR3 region: CASSQGLGGTDTQYF. CDR3 bases: TGCGCCAGCAGCCAAGGACTAGGTGGGACAGATACGCAGTATTTT.

This clonotype was seen ten or more times. The V gene is TRBV7-9, the J gene TRBJ2-3, with TRBD1 matching over 7 bases. CDR3 length: 16 residues. Germline V gene data show CDR1 as SEHNR and CDR2 as FQNEAQ (reference sequence). Trimming at V came to 4 bases and at J to 0 bases, leaving 7 bases not matched to a gene. The CDR3: CASSSSGQKSTDTQYF. CDR3 in DNA: TGTGCCAGCAGCTCCTCGGGACAGAAAAGCACAGATACGCAGTATTTT.

The chain combines TRBV14 with TRBJ2-2; TRBD2 agrees at 10 bases. From germline, CDR1 is SGHDN and CDR2 FVKESK. The V gene end was trimmed by 2 bases and the J gene end by 4 bases; junction bases not matched to a gene: 10. This CDR3 has 18 amino acids. DNA for the CDR3: TGTGCCAGCAGCCAAAGGGGACTAGCGTTTCGACGCACCGGGGAGCTGTTTTTT. It translates to CASSQRGLAFRRTGELFF.

This clonotype turned up a few times. This chain connects TRBV6-1 to TRBJ1-5; D is unresolved. V shed 5 bases and J shed 8 bases, with 16 bases lying between them. Per germline, CDR1 MNHNS and CDR2 SASEGT. The CDR3 is 14 residues long. The CDR3 bases are TGTGCCAGCAGTTCCACTGGTAAACCTGAGCCCCAGCATTTT. Its protein product is CASSSTGKPEPQHF.

V and J are TRBV24-1 and TRBJ2-3; 7 bases align to TRBD1. The CDR3 totals 16 residues. V gave up 4 bases and J gave up 0 bases; unmatched junction bases: 6. Germline values: CDR1 KGHDR, CDR2 SFDVKD. CDR3 sequence (DNA): TGTGCCACCAGTGACCAAAGGGGGCTGAGCACAGATACGCAGTATTTT. Amino acids: CATSDQRGLSTDTQYF.

This clonotype showed up many times. This sequence joins TRBV6-1 and TRBJ1-1, with TRBD1 as a possible D gene (6 bases). The CDR3 has 12 amino acids. Germline V gene data show CDR1 as MNHNS and CDR2 as SASEGT. Trimming shortened V by 7 bases and J by 6 bases, and 12 bases separated the two germline ends. The CDR3 region has the DNA TGTGCCAGCAATTGGGGGGCTTCTGAAGCTTTCTTT. It is translated as CASNWGASEAFF.

A few counts support this clonotype. The chain uses TRBV5-1 and TRBJ2-7, with 9 bases fitting TRBD1. Germline-derived CDR1 and CDR2 are SGHRS and YFSETQ. V was clipped by 0 bases and J by 2 bases; unmatched bases: 3. The CDR3 covers 15 residues. CDR3 coding DNA: TGCGCCAGCAGCTTGGGGGACAGGGTACCCTACGAGCAGTACTTC. This sequence encodes CASSLGDRVPYEQYF.

This clonotype was found a few times. DNA for the CDR3: TGTGCCAGCAGTTGGGGGGTGGCAATTAGCACAGATACGCAGTATTTT. It specifies CASSWGVAISTDTQYF. The chain recombines TRBV27 with TRBJ2-3; a weak D match, TRBD2 (6 bases). The V end lost 4 bases, the J end lost 0 bases, and 14 bases lay between the germline ends. This CDR3 is 16 amino acids long. Germline V gene data show CDR1 as MNHEY and CDR2 as SMNVEV (reference sequence).

This clonotype has at least ten counts. The rearrangement links TRBV27 to TRBJ2-7, with D perhaps matching TRBD2 (5 bases). CDR1 and CDR2 from the germline V gene are MNHEY and SMNVEV (reference sequence). The length of the CDR3 is 16 residues. The V end lost 6 bases, the J end lost 7 bases, and 25 bases lay between the germline ends. Written as DNA, the CDR3 is TGTGCCAGCAGAGAAACGGGGTGGAGATCGTACGTTGAGCAGTACTTC. Its translation is CASRETGWRSYVEQYF.

This clonotype appeared a few times. This chain connects TRBV6-1 to TRBJ1-4; no reliable D call. The germline V and J ends were trimmed by 4 bases and 8 bases, with 14 bases remaining between them. This CDR3 has 14 residues. The V gene's germline CDR1 is MNHNS and CDR2 SASEGT. CDR3: CASSGSHLGEKLFF. In nucleotides, the CDR3 is TGTGCCAGCAGTGGATCTCATCTAGGGGAAAAACTGTTTTTT.

This clonotype was counted only a few times. The chain links TRBV27 to TRBJ1-6; tentatively, D is TRBD1 (6 bases). Germline V lookup: CDR1 MNHEY, CDR2 SMNVEV (reference sequence). V was trimmed by 5 bases and J by 9 bases, leaving 20 bases between them. CDR3 length: 16 residues. The CDR3 region has the DNA TGTGCCAGCAGTCCGGAGGGGGGAGGCTGGAGTTCACCCCTCCACTTT. It encodes CASSPEGGGWSSPLHF.

This clonotype came up many times. V is TRBV6-1 and J is TRBJ2-3, with 10 nucleotides matching TRBD2. V shed 7 bases, J shed 4 bases, and the junction held 8 bases outside the gene matches. CDR1 is MNHNS and CDR2 is SASEGT in the germline V gene. This CDR3 has 15 amino acids. The CDR3 loop is CASTTGTSESDTQYF. CDR3 bases: TGTGCCAGCACCACCGGGACTAGCGAGTCAGATACGCAGTATTTT.

Notes on this clonotype: Since a much larger clone is just one base distant, this may be a read error. The chain has TRBV3-1 and TRBJ2-3; D not resolved. CDR3 length: 13 residues. CDR1 and CDR2 (germline): LGHDT, YNNKEL (reference sequence). This chain's CDR3 is CAISQVVGYTQYF. The CDR3 bases are TGTGCCATCAGCCAAGTGGTCGGCTATACGCAGTATTTT.